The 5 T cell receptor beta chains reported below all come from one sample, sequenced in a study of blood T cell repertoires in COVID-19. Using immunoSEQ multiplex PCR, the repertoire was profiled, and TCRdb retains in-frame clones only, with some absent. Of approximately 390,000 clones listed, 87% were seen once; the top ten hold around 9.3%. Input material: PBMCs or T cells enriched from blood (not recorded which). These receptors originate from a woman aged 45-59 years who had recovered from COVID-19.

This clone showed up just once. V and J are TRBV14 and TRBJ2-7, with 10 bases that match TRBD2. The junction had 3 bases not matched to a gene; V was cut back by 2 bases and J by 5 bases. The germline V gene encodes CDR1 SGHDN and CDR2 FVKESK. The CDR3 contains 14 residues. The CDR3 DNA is TGTGCCAGCAGCCAATCCCTAGCGGGAGACGAGCAGTACTTC. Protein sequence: CASSQSLAGDEQYF.

CDR3 bases: TGTGCCAGCAGCCAAGGGGGCGCGGGCAATCAGCCCCAGCATTTT. Its protein is CASSQGGAGNQPQHF. This chain links TRBV3-1 (or the pseudogene TRBV3-2) with TRBJ1-5; a possible D gene is TRBD1 (5 bases). V was shortened by 1 base and J by 2 bases, with 9 bases between the two germline ends. Germline assignment: CDR1 LGHDT and CDR2 YNNKEL (reference sequence). CDR3 length equals 15 residues.

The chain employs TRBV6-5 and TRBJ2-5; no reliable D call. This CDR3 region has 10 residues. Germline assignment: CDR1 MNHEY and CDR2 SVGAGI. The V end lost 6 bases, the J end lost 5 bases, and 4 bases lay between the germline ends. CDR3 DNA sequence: TGTGCCAGCAGCCTTGAGACCCAGTACTTC. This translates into CASSLETQYF.

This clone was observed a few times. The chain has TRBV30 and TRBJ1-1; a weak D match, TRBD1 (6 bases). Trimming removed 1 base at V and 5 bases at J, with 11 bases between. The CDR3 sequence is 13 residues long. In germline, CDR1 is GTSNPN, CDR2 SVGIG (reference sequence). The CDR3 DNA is TGTGCCTGGAGTGGGAGGGGGGGGACTGAAGCTTTCTTT. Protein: CAWSGRGGTEAFF.

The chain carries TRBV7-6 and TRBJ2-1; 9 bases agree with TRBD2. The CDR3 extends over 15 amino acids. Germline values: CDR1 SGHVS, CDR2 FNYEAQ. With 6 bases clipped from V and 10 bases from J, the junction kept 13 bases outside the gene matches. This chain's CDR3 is CASSHVGIAGVEQFF. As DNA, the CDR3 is TGTGCCAGCAGTCATGTCGGGATAGCGGGGGTCGAGCAGTTCTTC.